This T cell receptor beta chain was found in a study of CD8 T cells in ankylosing spondylitis. The germline CDR1 and CDR2 sequences are DFQATT and SNEGSKA (reference sequence). With 3 bases removed from V and 5 bases from J, the gap between germline ends came to 8 bases. The CDR3 has 12 residues. In TCRdb, the 5' RACE reads were re-called with MiXCR into one record per CDR3 protein. The top ten hold 3.5% of the sample, which has approximately 520,000 distinct CDR3 sequences, approximately 5.3% seen once. Study-wide results and caveats: In the blood and synovial fluid of reactive arthritis, some motif variants had been previously reported. There was a TCR beta motif, made of fewer than 10 highly homologous variants, that appeared characteristic of ankylosing spondylitis blood.

This clonotype was detected many times. Its specificity is not known. V gene TRBV20-1 combines with J gene TRBJ2-1; tentatively, D is TRBD1 or TRBD2 (5 bases each). Source material: blood, either unsorted or a sorted T cell fraction (not recorded which). The receptor was derived from a male donor with ankylosing spondylitis. Written as DNA, the CDR3 is TGCAGTGCTAGTCGAGGGGACAATGAGCAGTTCTTC. Its translation: CSASRGDNEQFF.